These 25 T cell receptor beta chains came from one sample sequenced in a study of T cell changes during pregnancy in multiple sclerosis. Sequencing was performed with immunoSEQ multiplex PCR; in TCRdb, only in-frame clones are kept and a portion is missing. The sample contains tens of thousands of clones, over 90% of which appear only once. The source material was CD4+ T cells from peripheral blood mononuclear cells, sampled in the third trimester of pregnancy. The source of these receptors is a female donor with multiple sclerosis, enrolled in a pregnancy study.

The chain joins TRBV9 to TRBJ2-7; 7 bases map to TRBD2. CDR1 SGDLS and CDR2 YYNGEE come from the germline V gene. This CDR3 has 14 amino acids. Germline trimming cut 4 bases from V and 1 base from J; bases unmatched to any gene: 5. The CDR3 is CASSRGGASYEQYF. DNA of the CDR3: TGTGCCAGCAGCAGGGGAGGGGCGTCCTACGAGCAGTACTTC.

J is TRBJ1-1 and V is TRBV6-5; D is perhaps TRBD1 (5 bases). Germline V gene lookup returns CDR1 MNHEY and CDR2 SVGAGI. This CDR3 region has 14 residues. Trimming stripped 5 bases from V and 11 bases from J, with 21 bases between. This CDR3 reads CASSATARQSDAFF. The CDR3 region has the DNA TGTGCCAGCAGTGCGACAGCCCGCCAGAGTGACGCTTTCTTT.

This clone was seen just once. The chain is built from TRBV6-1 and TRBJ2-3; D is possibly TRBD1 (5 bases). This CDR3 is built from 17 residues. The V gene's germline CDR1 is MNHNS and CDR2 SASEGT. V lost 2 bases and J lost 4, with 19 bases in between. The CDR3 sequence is CASSESGQGASPDTQYF. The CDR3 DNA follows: TGTGCCAGCAGTGAATCCGGGCAGGGTGCAAGCCCAGATACGCAGTATTTT.

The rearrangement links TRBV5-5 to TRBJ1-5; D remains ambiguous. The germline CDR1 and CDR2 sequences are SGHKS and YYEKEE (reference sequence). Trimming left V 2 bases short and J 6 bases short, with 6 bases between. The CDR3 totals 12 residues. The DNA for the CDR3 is TGTGCCAGCAGCTTTCCGGGTCAGCCCCAGCATTTT. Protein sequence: CASSFPGQPQHF.

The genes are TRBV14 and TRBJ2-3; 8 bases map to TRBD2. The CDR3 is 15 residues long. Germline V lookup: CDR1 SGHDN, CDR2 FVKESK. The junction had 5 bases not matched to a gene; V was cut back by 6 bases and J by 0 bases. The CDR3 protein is CASSELAGSTDTQYF. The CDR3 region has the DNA TGTGCCAGCAGTGAGTTAGCGGGGAGCACAGATACGCAGTATTTT. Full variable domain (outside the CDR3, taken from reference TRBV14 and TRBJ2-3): EAGVTQFPSHSVIEKGQTVTLRCDPISGHDNLYWYRRVMGKEIKFLLHFVKESKQDESGMPNNRFLAERTGGTYSTLKVQPAELEDSGVYFCASSELAGSTDTQYFGPGTRLTVL.

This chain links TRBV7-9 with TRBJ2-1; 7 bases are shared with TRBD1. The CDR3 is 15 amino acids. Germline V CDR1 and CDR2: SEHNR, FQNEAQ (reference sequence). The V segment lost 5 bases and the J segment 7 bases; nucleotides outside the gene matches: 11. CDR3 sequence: CASSPTDREWNEQFF. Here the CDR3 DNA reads TGTGCCAGCAGCCCCACTGACAGGGAGTGGAATGAGCAGTTCTTC.

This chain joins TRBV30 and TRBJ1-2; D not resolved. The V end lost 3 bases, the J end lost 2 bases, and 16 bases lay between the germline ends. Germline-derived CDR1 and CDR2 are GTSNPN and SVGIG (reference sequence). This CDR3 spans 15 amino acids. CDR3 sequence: CAWSARQVTNYGYTF. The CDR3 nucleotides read TGTGCCTGGAGCGCCAGGCAGGTGACCAACTATGGCTACACCTTC.

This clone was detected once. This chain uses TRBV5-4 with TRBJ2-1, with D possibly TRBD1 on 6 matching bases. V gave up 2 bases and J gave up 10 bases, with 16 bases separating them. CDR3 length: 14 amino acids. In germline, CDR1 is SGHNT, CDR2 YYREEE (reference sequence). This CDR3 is CASSFSQGDGEQFF. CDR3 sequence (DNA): TGTGCCAGCAGCTTTTCACAGGGCGATGGCGAGCAGTTCTTC. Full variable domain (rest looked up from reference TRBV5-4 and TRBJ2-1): ETGVTQSPTHLIKTRGQQVTLRCSSQSGHNTVSWYQQALGQGPQFIFQYYREEENGRGNFPPRFSGLQFPNYSSELNVNALELDDSALYLCASSFSQGDGEQFFGPGTRLTVL.

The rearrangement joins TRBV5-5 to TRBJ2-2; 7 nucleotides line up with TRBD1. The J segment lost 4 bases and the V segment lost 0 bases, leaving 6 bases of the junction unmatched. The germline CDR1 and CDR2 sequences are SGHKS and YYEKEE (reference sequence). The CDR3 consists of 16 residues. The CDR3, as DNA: TGTGCCAGCAGCTTGGCCTGGGACAGAGGCACCGGGGAGCTGTTTTTT. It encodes CASSLAWDRGTGELFF.

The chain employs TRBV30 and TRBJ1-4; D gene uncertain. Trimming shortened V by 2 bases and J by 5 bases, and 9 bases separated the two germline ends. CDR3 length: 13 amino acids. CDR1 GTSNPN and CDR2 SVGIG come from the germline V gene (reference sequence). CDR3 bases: TGTGCCTGGAGTCTCGGTCGCAATGAAAAACTGTTTTTT. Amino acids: CAWSLGRNEKLFF.

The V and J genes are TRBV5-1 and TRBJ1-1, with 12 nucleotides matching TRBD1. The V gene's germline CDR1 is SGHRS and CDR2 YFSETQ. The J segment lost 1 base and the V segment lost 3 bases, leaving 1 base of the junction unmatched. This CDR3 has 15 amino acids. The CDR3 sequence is CASSWGQGANTEAFF. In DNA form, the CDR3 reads TGCGCCAGCAGCTGGGGACAGGGGGCGAACACTGAAGCTTTCTTT. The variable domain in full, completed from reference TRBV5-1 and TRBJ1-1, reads KAGVTQTPRYLIKTRGQQVTLSCSPISGHRSVSWYQQTPGQGLQFLFEYFSETQRNKGNFPGRFSGRQFSNSRSEMNVSTLELGDSALYLCASSWGQGANTEAFFGQGTRLTVV.

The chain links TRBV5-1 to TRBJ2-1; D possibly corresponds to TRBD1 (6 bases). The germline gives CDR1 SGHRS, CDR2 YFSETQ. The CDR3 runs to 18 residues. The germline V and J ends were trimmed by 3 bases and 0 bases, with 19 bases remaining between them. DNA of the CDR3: TGCGCCAGCAGCTCCGGTAAAAGGACAGCGAGCTCCTACAATGAGCAGTTCTTC. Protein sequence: CASSSGKRTASSYNEQFF.

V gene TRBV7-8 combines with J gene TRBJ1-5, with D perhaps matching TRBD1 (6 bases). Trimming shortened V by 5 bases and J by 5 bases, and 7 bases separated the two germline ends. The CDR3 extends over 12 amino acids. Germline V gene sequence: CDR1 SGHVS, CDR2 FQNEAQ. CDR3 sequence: CASSPGDQPQHF. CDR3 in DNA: TGTGCCAGCAGCCCAGGGGATCAGCCCCAGCATTTT.

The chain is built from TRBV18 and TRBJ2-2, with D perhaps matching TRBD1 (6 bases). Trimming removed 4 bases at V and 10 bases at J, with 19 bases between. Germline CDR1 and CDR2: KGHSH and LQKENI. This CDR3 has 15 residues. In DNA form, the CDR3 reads TGTGCCAGCTCACAACTAAGGGACACCCAGGCGGAGCTGTTTTTT. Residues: CASSQLRDTQAELFF.

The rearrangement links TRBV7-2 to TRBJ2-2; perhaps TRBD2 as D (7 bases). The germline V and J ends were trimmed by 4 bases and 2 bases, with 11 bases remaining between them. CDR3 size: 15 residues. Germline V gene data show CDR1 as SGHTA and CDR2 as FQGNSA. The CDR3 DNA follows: TGTGCCAGCAGCTCCGGGGGGCATAACACCGGGGAGCTGTTTTTT. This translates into CASSSGGHNTGELFF. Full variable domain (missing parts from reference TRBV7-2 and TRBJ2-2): GAGVSQSPSNKVTEKGKDVELRCDPISGHTALYWYRQSLGQGLEFLIYFQGNSAPDKSGLPSDRFSAERTGGSVSTLTIQRTQQEDSAVYLCASSSGGHNTGELFFGEGSRLTVL.

The CDR3 sequence: CASVLNTEAFF. The CDR3 DNA reads as TGTGCCAGCGTCCTGAACACTGAAGCTTTCTTT. This chain joins TRBV19 and TRBJ1-1; D call uncertain. Germline CDR1 LNHDA, CDR2 SQIVND (reference sequence). This CDR3 has 11 amino acids. Trimming shortened V by 9 bases and J by 0 bases, and 5 bases separated the two germline ends.

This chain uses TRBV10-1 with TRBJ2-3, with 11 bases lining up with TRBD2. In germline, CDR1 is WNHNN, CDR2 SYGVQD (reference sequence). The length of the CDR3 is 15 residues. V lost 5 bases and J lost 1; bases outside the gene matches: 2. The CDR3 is CASSQGLAGTDTQYF. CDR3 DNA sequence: TGCGCCAGCAGTCAGGGACTAGCGGGCACAGATACGCAGTATTTT.

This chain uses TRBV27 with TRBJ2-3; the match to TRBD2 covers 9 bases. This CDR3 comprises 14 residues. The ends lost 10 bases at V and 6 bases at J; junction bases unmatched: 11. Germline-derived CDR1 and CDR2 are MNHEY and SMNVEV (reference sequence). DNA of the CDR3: TGTGCCACCTTAGTAGCGGGGGCCTCGGATACGCAGTATTTT. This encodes CATLVAGASDTQYF.

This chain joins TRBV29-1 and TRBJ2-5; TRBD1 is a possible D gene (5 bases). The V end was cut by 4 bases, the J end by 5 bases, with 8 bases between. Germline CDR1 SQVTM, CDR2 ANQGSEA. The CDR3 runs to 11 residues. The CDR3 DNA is TGCAGCGTTGGGGGCATGGAGACCCAGTACTTC. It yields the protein CSVGGMETQYF.

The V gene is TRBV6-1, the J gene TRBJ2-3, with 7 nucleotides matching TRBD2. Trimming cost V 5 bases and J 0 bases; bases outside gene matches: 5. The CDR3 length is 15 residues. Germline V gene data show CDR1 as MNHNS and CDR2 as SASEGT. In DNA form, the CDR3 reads TGTGCCAGCAGTCGAATAGCGGGTAGCACAGATACGCAGTATTTT. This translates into CASSRIAGSTDTQYF.

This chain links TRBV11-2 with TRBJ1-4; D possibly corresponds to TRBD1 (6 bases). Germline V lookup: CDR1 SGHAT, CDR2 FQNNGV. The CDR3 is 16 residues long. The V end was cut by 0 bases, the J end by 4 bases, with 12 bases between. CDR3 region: CASSLDGGQNNEKLFF. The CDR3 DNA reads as TGTGCCAGCAGCTTAGATGGTGGACAGAATAATGAAAAACTGTTTTTT.

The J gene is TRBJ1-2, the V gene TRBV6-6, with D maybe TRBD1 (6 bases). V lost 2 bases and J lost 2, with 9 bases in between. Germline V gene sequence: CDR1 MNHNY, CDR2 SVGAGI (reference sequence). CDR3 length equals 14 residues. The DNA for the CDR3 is TGTGCCAGCAGTTACCGGGACACGAACTATGGCTACACCTTC. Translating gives CASSYRDTNYGYTF.

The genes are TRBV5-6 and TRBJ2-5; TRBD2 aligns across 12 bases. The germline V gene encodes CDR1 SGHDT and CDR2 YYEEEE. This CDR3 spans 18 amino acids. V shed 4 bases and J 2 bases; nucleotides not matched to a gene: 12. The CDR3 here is CASSVAPLGLAGQETQYF. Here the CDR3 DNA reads TGTGCCAGCAGCGTTGCCCCTCTTGGACTAGCGGGACAAGAGACCCAGTACTTC.

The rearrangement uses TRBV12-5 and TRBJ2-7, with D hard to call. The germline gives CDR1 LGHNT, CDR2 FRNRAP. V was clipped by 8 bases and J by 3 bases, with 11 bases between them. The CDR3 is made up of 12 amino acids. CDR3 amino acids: CASLNSGYEQYF. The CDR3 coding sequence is TGTGCTAGTCTGAATTCAGGCTACGAGCAGTACTTC.

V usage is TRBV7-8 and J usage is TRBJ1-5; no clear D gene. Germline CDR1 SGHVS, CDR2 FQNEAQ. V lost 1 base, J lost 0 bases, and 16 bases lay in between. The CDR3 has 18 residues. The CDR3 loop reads CASSLVVSEIRSNQPQHF. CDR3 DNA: TGTGCCAGCAGCTTAGTGGTCAGCGAGATACGTAGCAATCAGCCCCAGCATTTT.